What follows are 5 T cell receptor beta chains derived from one specimen sequenced in a study of T cell repertoires in cytomegalovirus infection. These receptors have no identified antigens. In TCRdb, the reads were re-called with MiXCR into one record per CDR3 protein. The top ten clones hold about an eighth of a sample with around 800,000 distinct CDR3 sequences, around a third of them seen once. Sequencing was performed on cultured CD8+ T cells from PBMCs, taken from culture after CMV antigen stimulation. Source of these receptors: a human donor in good health (CMV status not recorded). Some clones in this sample may be carry-over from other donors' samples.

The rearrangement joins TRBV5-8 to TRBJ2-1; TRBD1 or TRBD2 may be the D gene (6 bases each). The V gene's germline CDR1 is SGHTS and CDR2 YDEGEE. The germline V and J ends were trimmed by 5 bases and 2 bases, with 20 bases remaining between them. There are 17 residues in the CDR3. CDR3 sequence reads: CASRPGHTEGTYNEQFF. CDR3 DNA: TGTGCCAGCAGACCGGGACACACGGAGGGTACCTACAATGAGCAGTTCTTC. The variable domain in full, completed from reference TRBV5-8 and TRBJ2-1, reads EAGVTQSPTHLIKTRGQQATLRCSPISGHTSVYWYQQALGLGLQFLLWYDEGEERNRGNFPPRFSGRQFPNYSSELNVNALELEDSALYLCASRPGHTEGTYNEQFFGPGTRLTVL.

This clonotype appeared a few times. J is TRBJ2-3 and V is TRBV12-3 or TRBV12-4; TRBD2 might be the D (6 bases). The CDR3 length is 13 residues. Between the trimmed V and J ends, which lost 10 bases and 4 bases, there was a span of 15 bases. The CDR3 DNA follows: TGTGCCACTGCGGCCCCGGGAGCAGATACGCAGTATTTT. Translated: CATAAPGADTQYF.

The J gene is TRBJ1-2, the V gene TRBV9; the D gene is possibly TRBD1 (5 bases). The CDR3 runs to 15 residues. CDR1 and CDR2 (germline): SGDLS, YYNGEE. V gave up 4 bases and J gave up 2 bases, with 15 bases separating them. The CDR3 sequence: CASSPREFYNYGYTF. The CDR3 nucleotides read TGTGCCAGCAGCCCCAGGGAGTTTTACAACTATGGCTACACCTTC. Full variable domain (remainder filled in from reference TRBV9 and TRBJ1-2): DSGVTQTPKHLITATGQRVTLRCSPRSGDLSVYWYQQSLDQGLQFLIQYYNGEERAKGNILERFSAQQFPDLHSELNLSSLELGDSALYFCASSPREFYNYGYTFGSGTRLTVV.

This clonotype has more than one count but fewer than ten. The rearrangement links TRBV12-3 or TRBV12-4 to TRBJ1-2; D gene unclear. The CDR3 has 13 residues. Trimming removed 6 bases at V and 3 bases at J, with 11 bases between. The CDR3: CASSLDRYYGYTF. The CDR3 DNA sequence: TGTGCCAGCAGCCTCGACCGGTACTATGGCTACACCTTC.

This clonotype has a handful of counts. The chain has TRBV12-3 or TRBV12-4 and TRBJ2-2; no definite D call. The CDR3 sequence is 12 residues long. Between the trimmed V and J ends, which lost 11 bases and 8 bases, there was a span of 15 bases. The CDR3 region has the DNA TGTGCCGCCTTACAGTGGGCAGGGGAGCTGTTTTTT. This encodes CAALQWAGELFF.